A selection of T cell receptor beta chains follows, all from one sample in a study of molecular identifiers for immune sequencing clone quantification. TCRdb reanalysed the PCR reads using MiXCR and keeps one entry per CDR3 protein. The data contain around 470,000 distinct CDR3 sequences, about a fifth of them singletons. The sample was naive CD8+ T cells from blood, with Jurkat cell RNA spiked in. Receptors were obtained from a human donor in good health. Some libraries in this study had Jurkat cell RNA spiked in. CDR3s include the opening cysteine and the closing phenylalanine or tryptophan. The D gene is left open where the match is weak. Some rows have no size entry. The others give once, few or many, or a class for an expanded clone.

D	V	size	J	DNA	CDR3
TRBD1	TRBV7-6	many	TRBJ2-7	TGTGCCAGCAGCACCGGGACAGCCTACGAGCAGTACTTC	CASSTGTAYEQYF
.	TRBV19	many	TRBJ2-5	TGTGCCAGCGCTCCACGTCAGGGGCGAGAGACCCAGTACTTC	CASAPRQGRETQYF
TRBD2	TRBV13	few	TRBJ2-1	TGTGCCAGCAGCTTAGAGTTAGCGGGGTCCTCCTACAATGAGCAGTTCTTC	CASSLELAGSSYNEQFF
TRBD2	TRBV5-1	few	TRBJ2-3	TGCGCCAGCAGCCTAGGACTAGCGGGGGCAATTGACACAGATACGCAGTATTTT	CASSLGLAGAIDTDTQYF
TRBD1	TRBV7-6	.	TRBJ2-2	TGTGCCAGCAGCTTAGCTGGTACAGGGGGCTTCGCCGGGGAGCTGTTTTTT	CASSLAGTGGFAGELFF
.	TRBV6-6	.	TRBJ1-1	TGTGCCAGCAGTCCCCAGAGGTTGAACACTGAAGCTTTCTTT	CASSPQRLNTEAFF
TRBD2	TRBV7-9	.	TRBJ2-5	TGTGCCAGCAGCTTCCAAGTCGTGGCTAGCGGAGAGACCCAGTACTTC	CASSFQVVASGETQYF
.	TRBV5-1	many	TRBJ2-3	TGCGCCAGCAGCTTGGGTGGCCCCAGGGGCCCTGGGGATACGCAGTATTTT	CASSLGGPRGPGDTQYF
.	TRBV27	many	TRBJ2-7	TGTGCCAGCAGTCCCGACCCCCACGAGCAGTACTTC	CASSPDPHEQYF
.	TRBV3-2	few	TRBJ1-4	TGTGCCAGCAGCCAAGGCAGGGGGGGTGAAAAACTGTTTTTT	CASSQGRGGEKLFF
.	TRBV12-3/TRBV12-4	.	TRBJ1-1	TGTGCCAGCCACAGGGCCGCCACTGAAGCTTTCTTT	CASHRAATEAFF
.	TRBV6-5	many	TRBJ2-7	TGTGCCAGCAGATTAAAGGGAAACCCCTACGAGCAGTACTTC	CASRLKGNPYEQYF
TRBD2	TRBV13	.	TRBJ2-7	TGTGCCAGCAGCTTTTCCGGGACTAGCGCCTACTACGAGCAGTACTTC	CASSFSGTSAYYEQYF
TRBD1	TRBV20-1	.	TRBJ2-7	TGCAGTGTAGCCTCCGGACAGGGGAGAGGCTGCGAGCAGTACTTC	CSVASGQGRGCEQYF
TRBD2	TRBV28	.	TRBJ2-3	TGTGCCAGCAGTTTATTCTACGTAGACGGATCGGCGGGAGGCACAGATACGCAGTATTTT	CASSLFYVDGSAGGTDTQYF
TRBD2	TRBV4-3	many	TRBJ2-3	TGCGCCAGCAGCCAAGATCTCCTAGCGGGGGGTTCCCTTGATACGCAGTATTTT	CASSQDLLAGGSLDTQYF
.	TRBV27	many	TRBJ1-5	TGTGCCAGCAGTAGTACCCCTCGGAACTTAAATAGGGGGCCCCAGCATTTT	CASSSTPRNLNRGPQHF
TRBD2	TRBV6-1	few	TRBJ2-7	TGTGCCAGCAGTGAAGGTTGGTCAGAAAGATACTCGGGACTAGCGGAAGAGTACGAGCAGTACTTC	CASSEGWSERYSGLAEEYEQYF
.	TRBV20-1	few	TRBJ1-6	TGCAGTGCTATCGAGGATTCACCCCTCCACTTT	CSAIEDSPLHF
.	TRBV11-2	.	TRBJ1-3	TGTGCCAGCAGCAATATGCCCCGAAACACCATATATTTT	CASSNMPRNTIYF
.	TRBV4-1	.	TRBJ1-6	TGCGCCAGCAGCCAAGTACATTCACCCCTCCACTTT	CASSQVHSPLHF
TRBD2	TRBV19	few	TRBJ2-3	TGTGCCAGTAGTAATCCGGGACTAGCGGGAGGGCGGGATACGCAGTATTTT	CASSNPGLAGGRDTQYF
.	TRBV7-8	few	TRBJ1-5	TGTGCCAGCAGCTTAGAAGGGACGGGCAATCAGCCCCAGCATTTT	CASSLEGTGNQPQHF
.	TRBV6-6	many	TRBJ1-6	TGTGCCAGCAGTACAGGGATGGGGATTGCTTCCTATAATTCACCCCTCCACTTT	CASSTGMGIASYNSPLHF
.	TRBV20-1	.	TRBJ1-4	TGCAGTGCTAGCGGGGGGCGGGTTCTCCGTGAAAAACTGTTTTTT	CSASGGRVLREKLFF
TRBD2	TRBV7-9	.	TRBJ2-7	TGTGTCAGCAGCGTCGGGACTAGCGGGTTTTACGAGCAGTACTTC	CVSSVGTSGFYEQYF
.	TRBV4-3	many	TRBJ1-1	TGCGCCAGCAGCCAAGGCAGGGGCTGGGGAACTGAAGCTTTCTTT	CASSQGRGWGTEAFF
TRBD1	TRBV14	.	TRBJ2-7	TGTGCCAGCAGCCAAGACCGGGACAGGGGATTCGACGAGCAGTACTTC	CASSQDRDRGFDEQYF
TRBD1	TRBV4-2	many	TRBJ1-1	TGTGCCAGCAGCCAAGTCAGGGGGCTGTACACTGAAGCTTTCTTT	CASSQVRGLYTEAFF
.	TRBV9	many	TRBJ2-3	TGTGCCAGCAGCGTAGAGCTCGGCAGCTCCACAGATACGCAGTATTTT	CASSVELGSSTDTQYF
.	TRBV29-1	many	TRBJ2-3	TGCAGCGTTGAAGGGACCGTCGCTAATACGCAGTATTTT	CSVEGTVANTQYF
.	TRBV20-1	many	TRBJ2-1	TGCAGTGCTAAAATCGGGGGTAGTGAGCAGTTCTTC	CSAKIGGSEQFF